This T cell receptor beta chain was documented in a study of shared clonotypes between healthy human individuals. Study-wide background: Sampling drew on donors who were a couple of women and three men aged 18 to 49. Per donor, CD8 memory used one plate, CD8 naive used two, CD4 memory used three and CD4 naive used three.

The CDR3 spans 12 residues. Trimming stripped 6 bases from V and 6 bases from J, with 11 bases between. Germline values: CDR1 MNHEY, CDR2 SVGAGI. The table came from immunoSEQ multiplex PCR; TCRdb's copy has only in-frame clones and leaves some out. Here the sample spans about 2.1 million clones, 93% being singletons. As defined, naive CD8 cells were CD45RO-negative and positively selected for CCR7, with terminally differentiated effector memory CD45RA+ cells excluded. The rearrangement uses TRBV6-5 and TRBJ2-5, with a weak D call TRBD2 (5 bases). Sequenced material: naive CD8+ T cells from PBMCs. The receptor was isolated from a man between 18 and 29 years old in good health. Some clones in this sample may be carry-over from other donors' samples. CDR3 DNA: TGTGCCAGCAGCTCGGGGAGAAAGACCCAGTACTTC. It encodes CASSSGRKTQYF.